Presented here are 12 T cell receptor beta chains from one specimen sequenced in a study of T-cell reconstitution after alpha-beta-depleted transplantation in children. This sample's TCRbeta library carried unique molecular identifier barcodes. TCRdb redid the calling of the PCR reads with MiXCR, one entry per CDR3 protein. The sample holds hundreds of thousands of distinct CDR3 sequences; over 9.5% are singletons and the top ten take just over 2%. The sequencing used PBMCs, collected before TCRalphabeta/CD19-depleted stem cell transplant. The receptor source for this set is a child aged 2-15 years with inherited bone marrow failure, due to receive a stem cell transplant.

With respect to this clonotype: An end of the junction differs from the germline gene, which may be a read error. The chain carries TRBV20-1 and TRBJ1-6; perhaps TRBD1 as D (5 bases). Looked up from germline, CDR1 is DFQATT and CDR2 is SNEGSKA (reference sequence). The CDR3 is 17 residues long. CDR3 sequence: CSARAGTPSSSNSPLHF. The CDR3 nucleotides are TGCAGTGCTAGGGCCGGGACCCCGAGCTCCTCTAATTCACCCCTCCACTTT.

This clonotype was detected a few times. This rearrangement joins TRBV6-2 or TRBV6-3 to TRBJ2-1; D is uncertain. This CDR3 region has 18 residues. V lost 2 bases, J lost 2 bases, and 19 bases lay in between. Germline loops: CDR1 MNHEY, CDR2 SVGEGT. The CDR3 region has the DNA TGTGCCAGCAGTTACCCTTCCACCGGGTCTCAAACCTACAATGAGCAGTTCTTC. It specifies CASSYPSTGSQTYNEQFF.

This rearrangement joins TRBV5-4 to TRBJ2-1; 10 bases line up with TRBD2. This CDR3 is 16 amino acids long. The germline V gene encodes CDR1 SGHNT and CDR2 YYREEE (reference sequence). Unmatched junction bases numbered 14, after V lost 4 bases and J lost 10 bases. This chain's CDR3 is CASSPTVVAGGREQFF. CDR3 coding DNA: TGTGCCAGCAGCCCCACCGTTGTAGCGGGAGGAAGGGAGCAGTTCTTC.

A word on this clonotype: This may come from a read error, since a much larger clone is one base off. The chain employs TRBV3-1 and TRBJ1-5, with D unclear. CDR3 size: 14 residues. CDR1 and CDR2 (germline): LGHDT, YNNKEL (reference sequence). CDR3 DNA sequence: TGTGCCAGCAGCCAAGGACGTATCAATCAGCCCCGGCATTTT. Its translation: CASSQGRINQPRHF.

On this clonotype itself: This may be a read error, as it is one base from a much larger clone. This rearrangement joins TRBV7-9 to TRBJ2-5; possibly TRBD1 for D (6 bases). Germline CDR1 is SEHNR and CDR2 is FQNEAQ (reference sequence). With 4 bases removed from V and 4 bases from J, the gap between germline ends came to 19 bases. This CDR3 contains 16 residues. CDR3 sequence reads: CASSSARNLRGETQYF. The CDR3 nucleotides read TGTGCCAGCAGCTCAGCCAGAAACCTCAGGGGAGAGACCCAGTACTTC. Together with reference TRBV7-9 and TRBJ2-5, the CDR3 gives the full variable domain: DTGVSQNPRHKITKRGQNVTFRCDPISEHNRLYWYRQTLGQGPEFLTYFQNEAQLEKSRLLSDRFSAERPKGSFSTLEIQRTEQGDSAMYLCASSSARNLRGETQYFGPGTRLLVL.

On this clonotype: A much larger clone is a single base away; this may be a read error. The chain joins TRBV6-1 to TRBJ1-2; TRBD1 is a possible D gene (5 bases). CDR1 MNHNS and CDR2 SASEGT come from the germline V gene. V was trimmed by 5 bases and J by 8 bases, leaving 15 bases between them. CDR3 length: 13 amino acids. The DNA of the CDR3 is TGTGCCAGCAGTATGGCAGGGAAGTACGGCTACACCTTC. This translates into CASSMAGKYGYTF.

This clonotype was recorded at least ten times. The V gene is TRBV5-6, the J gene TRBJ2-1; 16 nucleotides agree with TRBD2. This CDR3 is built from 18 residues. Per the germline V gene, CDR1 is SGHDT and CDR2 is YYEEEE. Trimming at V came to 6 bases and at J to 4 bases, leaving 10 bases not matched to a gene. The CDR3 sequence is CASTEGLAGGGDYNEQFF. The CDR3 bases are TGTGCCAGCACCGAGGGACTAGCGGGAGGGGGCGATTACAATGAGCAGTTCTTC.

This clonotype was detected only a few times. This chain uses TRBV12-3 or TRBV12-4 with TRBJ2-2; 10 bases align to TRBD1. V gave up 8 bases and J gave up 9 bases; unmatched junction bases: 12. The CDR3 spans 15 residues. The CDR3 sequence is CASESVGQGSRELFF. The CDR3 DNA reads as TGTGCCAGCGAGTCGGTGGGACAGGGGAGTAGGGAGCTGTTTTTT.

This clonotype was counted a few times. This rearrangement joins TRBV2 to TRBJ1-1, with TRBD1 as a possible D gene (5 bases). Germline values: CDR1 SNHLY, CDR2 FYNNEI. This CDR3 has 14 amino acids. Trimming pared 0 bases from V and 4 bases from J, leaving 9 bases between. The CDR3 loop is CASSEALGGTEAFF. As DNA, the CDR3 is TGTGCCAGCAGTGAAGCGCTGGGGGGCACTGAAGCTTTCTTT. Full variable domain (remainder filled in from reference TRBV2 and TRBJ1-1): EPEVTQTPSHQVTQMGQEVILRCVPISNHLYFYWYRQILGQKVEFLVSFYNNEISEKSEIFDDQFSVERPDGSNFTLKIRSTKLEDSAMYFCASSEALGGTEAFFGQGTRLTVV.

The chain couples TRBV20-1 to TRBJ1-2; 8 bases line up with TRBD1. The CDR3 extends over 13 amino acids. V was pared by 5 bases and J by 4 bases, with 6 bases of the junction left unmatched. CDR1 is DFQATT and CDR2 is SNEGSKA in the germline V gene (reference sequence). In nucleotides, the CDR3 is TGCAGTGCTTCGACAGGGGCTTTCTATGGCTACACCTTC. This gives the protein CSASTGAFYGYTF.

There are many counts of this clonotype. The J gene is TRBJ2-1, the V gene TRBV29-1; possibly TRBD2 for D (6 bases). Germline assignment: CDR1 SQVTM and CDR2 ANQGSEA. V was shortened by 6 bases and J by 2 bases, with 14 bases between the two germline ends. The CDR3 loop spans 14 amino acids. CDR3 sequence reads: CSVGRAGTYNEQFF. The CDR3 coding sequence is TGCAGCGTGGGCAGGGCGGGGACCTACAATGAGCAGTTCTTC.

This clonotype has only a few counts. CDR3 in DNA: TGTGCCAGCAGCTTATACAGGGGAGGCAATCAGCCCCAGCATTTT. It codes for CASSLYRGGNQPQHF. This rearrangement joins TRBV7-8 to TRBJ1-5; 7 nucleotides line up with TRBD1. CDR1 and CDR2 from the germline V gene are SGHVS and FQNEAQ. The V segment lost 2 bases and the J segment 2 bases; nucleotides outside the gene matches: 3. The CDR3 is 15 amino acids.